A selection of T cell receptor beta chains follows, all from one sample in a study of blood T cells in healthy people across ages. TCRdb re-analysed the 5' RACE reads in MiXCR, keeping a single row per CDR3 protein. The sample has 1.5 million to 2 million distinct CDR3 sequences, around 48% seen once; the top ten hold approximately 2.1%. Source material: blood. The source of these receptors is a woman in her thirties or forties in good health. The conserved cysteine and the conserved F or W are not part of the CDR3 here. Fields, in order: V gene, J gene, CDR3 protein.

V gene: TRBV4-2; J gene: TRBJ2-1; CDR3 protein: ASSEDLGSPFNEQF
V gene: TRBV6-5; J gene: TRBJ2-6; CDR3 protein: ASSYPSKGANVLT
V gene: TRBV12-3/TRBV12-4; J gene: .; CDR3 protein: ASREQGSPYEQY
V gene: TRBV20-1; J gene: TRBJ1-6; CDR3 protein: SARGPLGPDLH
V gene: TRBV4-3; J gene: TRBJ2-1; CDR3 protein: ASSQEEGRFNEQF
V gene: TRBV28; J gene: TRBJ1-5; CDR3 protein: ASSLVENNQPQH
V gene: TRBV20-1; J gene: TRBJ2-4; CDR3 protein: SARAGVNIQY
V gene: TRBV7-2; J gene: TRBJ2-7; CDR3 protein: ASSSYSGGGYYEQY
V gene: TRBV29-1; J gene: TRBJ1-4; CDR3 protein: SVTGGGGEKLF
V gene: TRBV12-3/TRBV12-4; J gene: TRBJ2-3; CDR3 protein: ASSVGGALDTQY
V gene: TRBV9; J gene: TRBJ1-5; CDR3 protein: ASSPRGYSNQPQH
V gene: TRBV11-1; J gene: TRBJ2-1; CDR3 protein: ATMRGNEQF
V gene: TRBV6-2/TRBV6-3; J gene: TRBJ2-1; CDR3 protein: ASRPGTSASNEQF
V gene: TRBV7-2; J gene: TRBJ2-4; CDR3 protein: ASSGQGALNIQY
V gene: TRBV11-2; J gene: TRBJ2-1; CDR3 protein: ASSLVGRRDNEQF
V gene: TRBV7-2; J gene: TRBJ2-7; CDR3 protein: ASSLVGTGGYNEQY
V gene: TRBV5-8; J gene: TRBJ2-1; CDR3 protein: ASSQQGRVYNEQF
V gene: TRBV28; J gene: TRBJ1-5; CDR3 protein: ASSRSPTNNQPQH
V gene: TRBV27; J gene: TRBJ2-6; CDR3 protein: ASSPLRTGLFPGANVLT
V gene: TRBV29-1; J gene: TRBJ1-2; CDR3 protein: SVETQASYGYT
V gene: TRBV7-2; J gene: TRBJ2-5; CDR3 protein: ASSVGAGGPQGTQY
V gene: TRBV7-2; J gene: TRBJ1-5; CDR3 protein: ASSSRRAENQPQH
V gene: TRBV24-1; J gene: TRBJ2-3; CDR3 protein: ATSDPDRGGSDTQY
V gene: TRBV4-3; J gene: TRBJ2-1; CDR3 protein: ASSQDSKDQSSYNEQF
V gene: TRBV4-3; J gene: TRBJ2-5; CDR3 protein: ASSQDRQGIREQY
V gene: TRBV7-2; J gene: TRBJ1-2; CDR3 protein: ASSLTGPRGYT
V gene: TRBV15; J gene: TRBJ1-6; CDR3 protein: ATSRRGVTAPLH
V gene: TRBV12-3/TRBV12-4; J gene: TRBJ2-3; CDR3 protein: ASSRKRGAESTDTQY
V gene: TRBV6-2/TRBV6-3; J gene: TRBJ2-1; CDR3 protein: ASSYVGDGPF
V gene: TRBV5-1; J gene: TRBJ2-5; CDR3 protein: ASSLKGEAQY
V gene: TRBV15; J gene: TRBJ1-4; CDR3 protein: ATSIEPRGEKLF
V gene: TRBV29-1; J gene: TRBJ2-2; CDR3 protein: SFRDSGELF
V gene: TRBV15; J gene: TRBJ2-1; CDR3 protein: ATSGGGTGNEQF
V gene: TRBV7-9; J gene: TRBJ1-6; CDR3 protein: ASSGQDNSPLH
V gene: TRBV28; J gene: TRBJ1-2; CDR3 protein: ASSLTPETYGYT
V gene: TRBV6-4; J gene: TRBJ2-6; CDR3 protein: ASSPGTGPSGANVLT
V gene: TRBV4-1; J gene: TRBJ2-5; CDR3 protein: ASSQEGSRTQETQY
V gene: TRBV7-7; J gene: TRBJ2-1; CDR3 protein: ASSLGAQGDEQF
V gene: TRBV7-2; J gene: TRBJ2-7; CDR3 protein: ASSPDRASKETRY
V gene: TRBV5-1; J gene: TRBJ2-6; CDR3 protein: ASSSFGGTKSGANVLT
V gene: TRBV15; J gene: TRBJ2-5; CDR3 protein: ATSRDWVQTQY
V gene: TRBV4-2; J gene: TRBJ2-3; CDR3 protein: ASSQDPSSGGLADTQY
V gene: TRBV29-1; J gene: TRBJ1-2; CDR3 protein: SEVGGLINYGYT
V gene: TRBV5-1; J gene: TRBJ1-6; CDR3 protein: ASSSAGGESRLH
V gene: TRBV27; J gene: TRBJ2-1; CDR3 protein: ASSLTQGNEQF
V gene: TRBV10-3; J gene: TRBJ2-1; CDR3 protein: AISGTQRGNEQF
V gene: TRBV27; J gene: TRBJ2-4; CDR3 protein: VSSLRPPAGGENIQY
V gene: TRBV6-6; J gene: TRBJ2-1; CDR3 protein: ASSYTVQGATYNEQF
V gene: TRBV20-1; J gene: TRBJ2-4; CDR3 protein: SARDRTGGGKNIQY
V gene: TRBV20-1; J gene: TRBJ2-7; CDR3 protein: SARNVQAQENEQY
V gene: TRBV6-2/TRBV6-3; J gene: TRBJ2-5; CDR3 protein: ASGKGRGYEQY
V gene: TRBV20-1; J gene: TRBJ2-3; CDR3 protein: SASHVGGVTDTQY